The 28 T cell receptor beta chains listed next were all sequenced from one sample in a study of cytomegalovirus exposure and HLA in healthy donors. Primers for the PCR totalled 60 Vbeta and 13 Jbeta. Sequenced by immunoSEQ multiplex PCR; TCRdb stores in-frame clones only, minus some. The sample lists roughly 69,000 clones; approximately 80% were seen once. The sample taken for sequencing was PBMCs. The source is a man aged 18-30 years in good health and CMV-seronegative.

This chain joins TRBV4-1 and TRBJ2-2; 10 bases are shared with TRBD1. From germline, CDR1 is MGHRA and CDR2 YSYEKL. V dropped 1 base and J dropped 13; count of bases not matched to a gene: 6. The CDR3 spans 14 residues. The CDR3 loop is CASSQVRDRGRLFF. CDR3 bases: TGCGCCAGCAGCCAAGTCCGCGACAGGGGGCGGCTGTTTTTT.

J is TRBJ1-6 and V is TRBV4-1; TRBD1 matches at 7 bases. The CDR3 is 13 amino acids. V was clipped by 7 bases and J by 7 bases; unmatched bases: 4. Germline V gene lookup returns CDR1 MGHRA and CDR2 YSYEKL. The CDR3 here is CASTWDRNSPLHF. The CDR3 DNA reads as TGCGCCAGCACCTGGGACAGAAATTCACCCCTCCACTTT.

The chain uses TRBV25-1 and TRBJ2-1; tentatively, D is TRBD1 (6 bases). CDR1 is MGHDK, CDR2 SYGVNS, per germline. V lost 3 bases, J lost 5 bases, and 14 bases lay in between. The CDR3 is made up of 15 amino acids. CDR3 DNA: TGTGCCAGCAGTGACGTCACAGGGTACGACAATGAGCAGTTCTTC. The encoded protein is CASSDVTGYDNEQFF.

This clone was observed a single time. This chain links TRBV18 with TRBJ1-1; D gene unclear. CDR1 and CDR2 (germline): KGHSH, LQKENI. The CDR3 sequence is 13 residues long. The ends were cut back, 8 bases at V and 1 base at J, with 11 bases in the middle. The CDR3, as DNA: TGTGCCAGCACCCAAGAGGGGAACACTGAAGCTTTCTTT. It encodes CASTQEGNTEAFF. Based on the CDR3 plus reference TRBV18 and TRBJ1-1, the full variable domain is NAGVMQNPRHLVRRRGQEARLRCSPMKGHSHVYWYRQLPEEGLKFMVYLQKENIIDESGMPKERFSAEFPKEGPSILRIQQVVRGDSAAYFCASTQEGNTEAFFGQGTRLTVV.

The CDR3 DNA follows: TGTGCCAGCAGTTTAGCCCGGGCAGGGAATGAGCAGTTCTTC. It is translated as CASSLARAGNEQFF. J is TRBJ2-1 and V is TRBV27, with D tentatively TRBD1 (5 bases). This CDR3 is built from 14 residues. Germline V gene data show CDR1 as MNHEY and CDR2 as SMNVEV (reference sequence). Trimming removed 2 bases from V and 7 bases from J, with 12 bases in between.

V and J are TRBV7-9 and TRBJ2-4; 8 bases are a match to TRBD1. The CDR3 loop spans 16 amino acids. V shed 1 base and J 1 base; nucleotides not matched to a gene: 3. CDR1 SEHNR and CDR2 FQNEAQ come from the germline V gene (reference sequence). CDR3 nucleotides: TGTGCCAGCAGCTTAGGGTACAGGGGGGCCAAAAACATTCAGTACTTC. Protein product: CASSLGYRGAKNIQYF. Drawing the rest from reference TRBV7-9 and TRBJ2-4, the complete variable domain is DTGVSQNPRHKITKRGQNVTFRCDPISEHNRLYWYRQTLGQGPEFLTYFQNEAQLEKSRLLSDRFSAERPKGSFSTLEIQRTEQGDSAMYLCASSLGYRGAKNIQYFGAGTRLSVL.

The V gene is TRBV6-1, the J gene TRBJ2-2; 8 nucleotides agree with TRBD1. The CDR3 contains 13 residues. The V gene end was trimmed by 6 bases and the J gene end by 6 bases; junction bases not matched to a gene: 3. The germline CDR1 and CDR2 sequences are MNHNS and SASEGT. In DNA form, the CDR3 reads TGTGCCAGCAGGGACAGGGCGGCCGGGGAGCTGTTTTTT. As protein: CASRDRAAGELFF.

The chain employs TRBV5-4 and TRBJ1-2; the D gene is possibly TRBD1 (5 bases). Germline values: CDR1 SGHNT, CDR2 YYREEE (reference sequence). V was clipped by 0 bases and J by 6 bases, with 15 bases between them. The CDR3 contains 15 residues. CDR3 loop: CASSLAGGVENGYTF. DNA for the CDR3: TGTGCCAGCAGCTTGGCCGGGGGGGTAGAGAATGGCTACACCTTC.

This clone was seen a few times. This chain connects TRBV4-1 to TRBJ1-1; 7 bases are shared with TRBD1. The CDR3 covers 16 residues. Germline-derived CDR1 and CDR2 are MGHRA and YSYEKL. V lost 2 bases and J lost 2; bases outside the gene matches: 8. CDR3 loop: CASSQRGDRANTEAFF. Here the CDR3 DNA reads TGCGCCAGCAGCCAAAGGGGAGACAGGGCTAACACTGAAGCTTTCTTT.

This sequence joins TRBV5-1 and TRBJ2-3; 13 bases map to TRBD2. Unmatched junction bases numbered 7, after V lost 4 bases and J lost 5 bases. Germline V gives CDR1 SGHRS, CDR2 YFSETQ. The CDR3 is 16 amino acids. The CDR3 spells CASSHGLAGAGDTQYF. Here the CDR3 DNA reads TGCGCCAGCAGCCATGGACTAGCGGGGGCGGGAGATACGCAGTATTTT.

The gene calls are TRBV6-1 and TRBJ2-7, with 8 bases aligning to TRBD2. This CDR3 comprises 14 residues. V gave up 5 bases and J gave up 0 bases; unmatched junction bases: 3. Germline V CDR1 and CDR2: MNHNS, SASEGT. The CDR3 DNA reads TGTGCCAGCAGTCTTAGCGGGGTCTCCTACGAGCAGTACTTC. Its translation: CASSLSGVSYEQYF.

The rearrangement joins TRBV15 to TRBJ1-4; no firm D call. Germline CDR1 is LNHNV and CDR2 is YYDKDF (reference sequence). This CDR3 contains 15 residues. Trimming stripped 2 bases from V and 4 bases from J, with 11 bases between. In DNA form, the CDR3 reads TGTGCCACCAGCAGACCCGGACGGGGTAATGAAAAACTGTTTTTT. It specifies CATSRPGRGNEKLFF.

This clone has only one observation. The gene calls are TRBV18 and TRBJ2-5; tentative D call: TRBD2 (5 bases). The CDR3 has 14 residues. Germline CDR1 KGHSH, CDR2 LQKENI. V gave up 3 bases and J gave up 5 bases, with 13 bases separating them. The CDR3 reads CASSPSGIGETQYF. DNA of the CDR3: TGTGCCAGCTCACCGTCGGGGATCGGGGAGACCCAGTACTTC.

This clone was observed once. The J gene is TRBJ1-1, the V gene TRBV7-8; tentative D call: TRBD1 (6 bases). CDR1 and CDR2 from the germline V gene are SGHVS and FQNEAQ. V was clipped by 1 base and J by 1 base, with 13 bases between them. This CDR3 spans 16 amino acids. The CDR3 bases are TGTGCCAGCAGCTTAGGCTTACAGGGACCGAACACTGAAGCTTTCTTT. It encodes CASSLGLQGPNTEAFF.

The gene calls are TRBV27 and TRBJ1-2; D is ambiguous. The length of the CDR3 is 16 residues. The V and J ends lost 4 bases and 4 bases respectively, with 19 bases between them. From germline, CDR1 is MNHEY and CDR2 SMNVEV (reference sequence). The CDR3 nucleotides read TGTGCCAGCAGTTGGGCCGGACGGGGAGCTATCTATGGCTACACCTTC. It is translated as CASSWAGRGAIYGYTF.

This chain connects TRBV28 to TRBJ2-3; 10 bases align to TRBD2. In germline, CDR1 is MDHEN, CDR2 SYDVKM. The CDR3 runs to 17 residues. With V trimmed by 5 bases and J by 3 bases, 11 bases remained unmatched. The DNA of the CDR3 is TGTGCCAGCAGTCGTCAGAAAGCGGGGGGGAGAACAGATACGCAGTATTTT. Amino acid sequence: CASSRQKAGGRTDTQYF.

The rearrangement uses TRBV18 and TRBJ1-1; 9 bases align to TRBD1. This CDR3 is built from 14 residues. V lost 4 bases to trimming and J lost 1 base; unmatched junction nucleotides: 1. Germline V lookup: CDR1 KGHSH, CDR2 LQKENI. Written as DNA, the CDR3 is TGTGCCAGCTCACTGGGACAGGGGAACACTGAAGCTTTCTTT. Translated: CASSLGQGNTEAFF. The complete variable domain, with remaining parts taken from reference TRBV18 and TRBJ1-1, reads NAGVMQNPRHLVRRRGQEARLRCSPMKGHSHVYWYRQLPEEGLKFMVYLQKENIIDESGMPKERFSAEFPKEGPSILRIQQVVRGDSAAYFCASSLGQGNTEAFFGQGTRLTVV.

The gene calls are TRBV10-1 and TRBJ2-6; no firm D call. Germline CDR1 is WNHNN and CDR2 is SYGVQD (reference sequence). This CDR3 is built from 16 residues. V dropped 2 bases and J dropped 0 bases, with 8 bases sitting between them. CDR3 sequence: CASSEGTDSGANVLTF. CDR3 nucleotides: TGCGCCAGCAGTGAGGGCACAGACTCTGGGGCCAACGTCCTGACTTTC.

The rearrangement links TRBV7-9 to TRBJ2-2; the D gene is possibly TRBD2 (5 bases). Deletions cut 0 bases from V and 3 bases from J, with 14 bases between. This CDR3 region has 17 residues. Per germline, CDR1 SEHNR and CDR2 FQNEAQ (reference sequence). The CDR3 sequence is CASSLASGLGDTGELFF. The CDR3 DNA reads TGTGCCAGCAGCTTAGCGTCCGGGCTCGGGGACACCGGGGAGCTGTTTTTT.

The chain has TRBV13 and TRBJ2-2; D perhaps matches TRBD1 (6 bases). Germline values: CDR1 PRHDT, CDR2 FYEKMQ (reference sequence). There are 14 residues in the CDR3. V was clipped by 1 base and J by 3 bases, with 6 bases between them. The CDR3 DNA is TGTGCCAGCAGCTTAGAGGGGGACACCGGGGAGCTGTTTTTT. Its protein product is CASSLEGDTGELFF. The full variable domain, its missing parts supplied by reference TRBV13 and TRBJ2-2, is AAGVIQSPRHLIKEKRETATLKCYPIPRHDTVYWYQQGPGQDPQFLISFYEKMQSDKGSIPDRFSAQQFSDYHSELNMSSLELGDSALYFCASSLEGDTGELFFGEGSRLTVL.

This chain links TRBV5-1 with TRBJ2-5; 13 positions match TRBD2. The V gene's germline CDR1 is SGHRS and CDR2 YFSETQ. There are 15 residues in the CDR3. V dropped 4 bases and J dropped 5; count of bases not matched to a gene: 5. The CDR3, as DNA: TGCGCCAGCAGCGCACTAGCGGGGGGGATCGAGACCCAGTACTTC. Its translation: CASSALAGGIETQYF.

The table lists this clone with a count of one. CDR3 amino acids: CAWTSGTGAEEQYF. CDR3 DNA sequence: TGTGCCTGGACGTCCGGGACAGGGGCGGAAGAGCAGTACTTC. The chain carries TRBV30 and TRBJ2-7; 10 bases line up with TRBD1. The germline CDR1 and CDR2 sequences are GTSNPN and SVGIG (reference sequence). V was clipped by 4 bases and J by 7 bases; unmatched bases: 10. This CDR3 is built from 14 residues. Full variable domain (remainder filled in from reference TRBV30 and TRBJ2-7): SQTIHQWPATLVQPVGSPLSLECTVEGTSNPNLYWYRQAAGRGLQLLFYSVGIGQISSEVPQNLSASRPQDRQFILSSKKLLLSDSGFYLCAWTSGTGAEEQYFGPGTRLTVT.

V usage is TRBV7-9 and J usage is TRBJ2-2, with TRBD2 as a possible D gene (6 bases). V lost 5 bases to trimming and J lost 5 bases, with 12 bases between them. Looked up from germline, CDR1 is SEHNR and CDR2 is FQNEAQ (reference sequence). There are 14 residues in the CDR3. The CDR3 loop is CASSMGLSTGELFF. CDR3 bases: TGTGCCAGCAGCATGGGACTGAGTACCGGGGAGCTGTTTTTT.

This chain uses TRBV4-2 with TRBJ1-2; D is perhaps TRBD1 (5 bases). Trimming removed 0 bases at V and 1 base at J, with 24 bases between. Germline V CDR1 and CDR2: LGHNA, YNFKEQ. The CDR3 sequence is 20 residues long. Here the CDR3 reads CASSQDIRTSGGTHNYGYTF. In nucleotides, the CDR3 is TGTGCCAGCAGCCAAGATATTCGGACTAGCGGGGGGACCCATAACTATGGCTACACCTTC.

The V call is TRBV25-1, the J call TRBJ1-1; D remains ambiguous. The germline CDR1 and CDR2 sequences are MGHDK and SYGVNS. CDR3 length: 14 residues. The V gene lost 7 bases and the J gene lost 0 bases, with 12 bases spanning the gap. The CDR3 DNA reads TGTGCCAGCATGGGCCGCGGGGTGAACACTGAAGCTTTCTTT. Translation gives CASMGRGVNTEAFF.

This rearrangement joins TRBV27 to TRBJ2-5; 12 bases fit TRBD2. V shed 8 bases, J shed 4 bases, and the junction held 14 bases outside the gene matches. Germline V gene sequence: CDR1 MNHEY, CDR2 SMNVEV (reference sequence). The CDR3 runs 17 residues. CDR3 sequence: CASGGRTSGAVRETQYF. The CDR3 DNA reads TGTGCCAGCGGCGGCCGGACTAGCGGGGCGGTGAGAGAGACCCAGTACTTC.

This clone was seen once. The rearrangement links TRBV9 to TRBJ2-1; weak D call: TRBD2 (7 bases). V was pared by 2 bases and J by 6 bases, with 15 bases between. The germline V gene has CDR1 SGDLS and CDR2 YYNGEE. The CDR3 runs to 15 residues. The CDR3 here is CASSVEGGRVNEQFF. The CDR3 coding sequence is TGTGCCAGCAGCGTCGAGGGGGGGCGGGTCAATGAGCAGTTCTTC.

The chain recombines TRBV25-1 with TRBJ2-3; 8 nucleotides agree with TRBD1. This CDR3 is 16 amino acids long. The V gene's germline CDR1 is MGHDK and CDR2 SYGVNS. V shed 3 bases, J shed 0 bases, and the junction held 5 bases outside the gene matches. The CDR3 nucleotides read TGTGCCAGCAGTGACATCAGGGGGCGTAGCACAGATACGCAGTATTTT. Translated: CASSDIRGRSTDTQYF.